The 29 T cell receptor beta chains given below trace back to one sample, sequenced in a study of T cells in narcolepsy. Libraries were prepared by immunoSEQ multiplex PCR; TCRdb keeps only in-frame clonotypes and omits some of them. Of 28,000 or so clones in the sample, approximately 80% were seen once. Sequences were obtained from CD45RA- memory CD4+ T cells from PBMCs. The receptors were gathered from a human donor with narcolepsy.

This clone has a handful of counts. CDR3 nucleotide sequence: TGTGCCAGCAGCTTGGCCGGCAGACAAGAGACCCAGTACTTC. Protein product: CASSLAGRQETQYF. This chain uses TRBV5-4 with TRBJ2-5; the D is unclear. V lost 0 bases to trimming and J lost 2 bases, with 8 bases between them. Germline CDR1 and CDR2: SGHNT and YYREEE (reference sequence). CDR3 length: 14 amino acids.

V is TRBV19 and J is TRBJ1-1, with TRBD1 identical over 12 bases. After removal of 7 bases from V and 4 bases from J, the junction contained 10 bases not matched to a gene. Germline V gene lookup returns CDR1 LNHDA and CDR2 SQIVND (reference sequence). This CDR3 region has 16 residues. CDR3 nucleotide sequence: TGTGCCAGTACCCCCTGGGACAGGGGGCAAGTCACTGAAGCTTTCTTT. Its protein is CASTPWDRGQVTEAFF.

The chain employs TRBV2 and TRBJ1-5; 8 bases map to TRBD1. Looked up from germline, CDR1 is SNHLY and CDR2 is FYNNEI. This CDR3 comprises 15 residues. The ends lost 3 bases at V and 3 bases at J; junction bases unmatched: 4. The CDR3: CASSEAGGINQPQHF. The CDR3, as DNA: TGTGCCAGCAGTGAGGCAGGGGGCATCAATCAGCCCCAGCATTTT.

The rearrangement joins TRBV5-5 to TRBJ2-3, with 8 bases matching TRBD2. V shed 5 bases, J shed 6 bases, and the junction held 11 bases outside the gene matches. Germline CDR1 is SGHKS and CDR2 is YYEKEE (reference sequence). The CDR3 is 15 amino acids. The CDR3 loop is CASSYQSGRVDTQYF. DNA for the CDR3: TGTGCCAGCAGTTATCAAAGCGGGAGAGTCGATACGCAGTATTTT. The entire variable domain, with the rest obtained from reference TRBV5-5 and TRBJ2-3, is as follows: DAGVTQSPTHLIKTRGQQVTLRCSPISGHKSVSWYQQVLGQGPQFIFQYYEKEERGRGNFPDRFSARQFPNYSSELNVNALLLGDSALYLCASSYQSGRVDTQYFGPGTRLTVL.

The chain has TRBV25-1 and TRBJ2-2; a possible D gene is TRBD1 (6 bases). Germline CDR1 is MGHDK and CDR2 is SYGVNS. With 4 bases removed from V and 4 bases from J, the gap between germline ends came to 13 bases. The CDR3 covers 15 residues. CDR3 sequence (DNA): TGTGCCAGCAGTGCTGGGACAAGGGGCACCGGGGAGCTGTTTTTT. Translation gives CASSAGTRGTGELFF.

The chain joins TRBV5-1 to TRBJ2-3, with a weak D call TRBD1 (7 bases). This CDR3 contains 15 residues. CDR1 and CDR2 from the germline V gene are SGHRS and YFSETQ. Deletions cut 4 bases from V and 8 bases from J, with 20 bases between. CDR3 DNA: TGCGCCAGCAGCGCGGGACAGAGGGGGTCCGGTACGCAGTATTTT. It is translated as CASSAGQRGSGTQYF. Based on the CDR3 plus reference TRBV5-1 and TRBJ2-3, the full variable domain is KAGVTQTPRYLIKTRGQQVTLSCSPISGHRSVSWYQQTPGQGLQFLFEYFSETQRNKGNFPGRFSGRQFSNSRSEMNVSTLELGDSALYLCASSAGQRGSGTQYFGPGTRLTVL.

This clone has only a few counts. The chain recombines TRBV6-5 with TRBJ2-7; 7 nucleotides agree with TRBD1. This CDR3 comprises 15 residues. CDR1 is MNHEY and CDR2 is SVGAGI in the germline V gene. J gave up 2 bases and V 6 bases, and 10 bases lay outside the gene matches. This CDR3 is CASSLAPGQTYEQYF. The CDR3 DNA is TGTGCCAGCAGCCTTGCCCCGGGACAGACCTACGAGCAGTACTTC.

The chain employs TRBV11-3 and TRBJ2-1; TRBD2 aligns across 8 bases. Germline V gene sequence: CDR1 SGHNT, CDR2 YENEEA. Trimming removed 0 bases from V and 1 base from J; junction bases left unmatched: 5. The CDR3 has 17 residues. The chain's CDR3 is CASSLDLGGASYNEQFF. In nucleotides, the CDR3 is TGTGCCAGCAGCTTAGATCTCGGGGGGGCTTCCTACAATGAGCAGTTCTTC.

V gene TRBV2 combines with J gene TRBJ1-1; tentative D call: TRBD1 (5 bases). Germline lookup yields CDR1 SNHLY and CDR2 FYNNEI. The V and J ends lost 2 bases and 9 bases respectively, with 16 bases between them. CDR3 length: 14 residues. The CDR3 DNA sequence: TGTGCCAGCAGTGAAAGGGGCACCCTCGTGAAAGCTTTCTTT. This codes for CASSERGTLVKAFF.

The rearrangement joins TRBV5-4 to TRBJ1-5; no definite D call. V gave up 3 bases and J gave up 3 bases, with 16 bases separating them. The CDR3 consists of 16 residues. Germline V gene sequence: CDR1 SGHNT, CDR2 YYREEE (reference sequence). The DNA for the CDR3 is TGTGCCAGCAGCTCCTACCTGGAATCCTACAATCAGCCCCAGCATTTT. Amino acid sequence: CASSSYLESYNQPQHF. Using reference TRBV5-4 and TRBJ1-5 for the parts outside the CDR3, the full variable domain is ETGVTQSPTHLIKTRGQQVTLRCSSQSGHNTVSWYQQALGQGPQFIFQYYREEENGRGNFPPRFSGLQFPNYSSELNVNALELDDSALYLCASSSYLESYNQPQHFGDGTRLSIL.

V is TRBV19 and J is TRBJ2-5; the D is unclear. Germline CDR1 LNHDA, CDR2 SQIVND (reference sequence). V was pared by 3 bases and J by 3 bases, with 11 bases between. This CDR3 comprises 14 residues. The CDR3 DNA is TGTGCCAGTAGTATTCCCGGCCGAAAAGAGACCCAGTACTTC. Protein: CASSIPGRKETQYF.

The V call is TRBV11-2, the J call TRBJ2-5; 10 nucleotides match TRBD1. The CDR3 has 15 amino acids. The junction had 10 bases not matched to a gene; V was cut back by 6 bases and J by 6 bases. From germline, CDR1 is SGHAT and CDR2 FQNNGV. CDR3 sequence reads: CASSSMTGGEKTQYF. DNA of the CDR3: TGTGCCAGCAGTTCCATGACAGGGGGCGAAAAGACCCAGTACTTC.

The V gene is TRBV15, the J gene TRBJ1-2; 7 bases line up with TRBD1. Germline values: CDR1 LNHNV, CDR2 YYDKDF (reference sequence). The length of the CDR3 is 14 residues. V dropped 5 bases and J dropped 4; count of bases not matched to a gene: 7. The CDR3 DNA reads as TGTGCCACCAGCGGGGACAGCCTGACCTATGGCTACACCTTC. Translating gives CATSGDSLTYGYTF. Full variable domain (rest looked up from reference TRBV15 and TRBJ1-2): DAMVIQNPRYQVTQFGKPVTLSCSQTLNHNVMYWYQQKSSQAPKLLFHYYDKDFNNEADTPDNFQSRRPNTSFCFLDIRSPGLGDTAMYLCATSGDSLTYGYTFGSGTRLTVV.

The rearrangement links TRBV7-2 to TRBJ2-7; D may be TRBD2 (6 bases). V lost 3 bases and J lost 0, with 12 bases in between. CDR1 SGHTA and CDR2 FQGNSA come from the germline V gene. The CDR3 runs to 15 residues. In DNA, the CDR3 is TGTGCCAGCAGCTTCTCCGGCGGGGCCTCCTACGAGCAGTACTTC. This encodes CASSFSGGASYEQYF.

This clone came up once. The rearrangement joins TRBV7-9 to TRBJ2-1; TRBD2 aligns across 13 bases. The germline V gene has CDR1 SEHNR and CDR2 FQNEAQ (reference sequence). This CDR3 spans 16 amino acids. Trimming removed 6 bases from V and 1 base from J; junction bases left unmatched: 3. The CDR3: CASSGTSGKSYNEQFF. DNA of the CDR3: TGTGCCAGCAGTGGGACTAGCGGGAAGTCCTACAATGAGCAGTTCTTC.

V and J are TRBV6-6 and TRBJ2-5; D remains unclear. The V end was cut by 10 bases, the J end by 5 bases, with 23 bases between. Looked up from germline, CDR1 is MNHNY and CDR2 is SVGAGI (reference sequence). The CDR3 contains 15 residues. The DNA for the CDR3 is TGTGCCACTACTTCGAGCTGCCCGGGTACGGAGACCCAGTACTTC. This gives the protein CATTSSCPGTETQYF.

CDR3 amino acids: CACREGTGELFF. Here the CDR3 DNA reads TGTGCCTGTCGCGAAGGAACCGGGGAGCTGTTTTTT. The chain employs TRBV30 and TRBJ2-2; no definite D call. CDR1 is GTSNPN, CDR2 SVGIG, per germline (reference sequence). CDR3 size: 12 residues. V was shortened by 6 bases and J by 5 bases, with 10 bases between the two germline ends.

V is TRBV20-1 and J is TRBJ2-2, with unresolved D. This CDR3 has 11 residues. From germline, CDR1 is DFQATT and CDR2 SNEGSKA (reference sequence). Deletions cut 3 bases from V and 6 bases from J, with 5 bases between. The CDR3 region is CSASLPGELFF. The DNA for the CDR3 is TGCAGTGCTAGTTTACCCGGGGAGCTGTTTTTT.

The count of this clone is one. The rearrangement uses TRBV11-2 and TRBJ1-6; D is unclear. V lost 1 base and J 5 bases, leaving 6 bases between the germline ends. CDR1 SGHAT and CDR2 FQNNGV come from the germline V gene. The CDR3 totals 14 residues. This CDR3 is CASSLGPDNSPLHF. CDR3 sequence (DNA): TGTGCCAGCAGCTTAGGGCCCGATAATTCACCCCTCCACTTT.

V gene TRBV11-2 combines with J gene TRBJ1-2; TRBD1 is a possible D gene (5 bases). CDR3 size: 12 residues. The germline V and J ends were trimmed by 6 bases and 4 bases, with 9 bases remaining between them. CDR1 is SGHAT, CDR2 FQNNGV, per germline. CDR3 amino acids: CASRTVGYGYTF. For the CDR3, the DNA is TGTGCCAGCAGGACAGTGGGCTATGGCTACACCTTC.

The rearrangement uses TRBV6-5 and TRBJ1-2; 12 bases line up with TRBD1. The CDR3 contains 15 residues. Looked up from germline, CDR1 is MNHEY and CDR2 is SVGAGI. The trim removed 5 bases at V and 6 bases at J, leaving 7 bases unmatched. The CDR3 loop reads CASSRRDRGRDGYTF. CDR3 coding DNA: TGTGCCAGCAGTAGAAGGGACAGGGGGCGTGATGGCTACACCTTC.

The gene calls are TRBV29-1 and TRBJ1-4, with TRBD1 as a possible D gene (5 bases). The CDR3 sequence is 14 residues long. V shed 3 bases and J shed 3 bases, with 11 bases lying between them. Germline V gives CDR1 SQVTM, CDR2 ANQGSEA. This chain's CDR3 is CSVDLGLANEKLFF. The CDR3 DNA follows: TGCAGCGTTGATTTGGGGCTCGCTAATGAAAAACTGTTTTTT.

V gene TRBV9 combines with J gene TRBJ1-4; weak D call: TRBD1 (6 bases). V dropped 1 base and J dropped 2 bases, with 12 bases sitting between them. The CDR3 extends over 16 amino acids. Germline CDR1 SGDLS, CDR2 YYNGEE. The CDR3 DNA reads TGTGCCAGCAGCGTACCCCCCCAGGGGACTAATGAAAAACTGTTTTTT. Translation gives CASSVPPQGTNEKLFF.

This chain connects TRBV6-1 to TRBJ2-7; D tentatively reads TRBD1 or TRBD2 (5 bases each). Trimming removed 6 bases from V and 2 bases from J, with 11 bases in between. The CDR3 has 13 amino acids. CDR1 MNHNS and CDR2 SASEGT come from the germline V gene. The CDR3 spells CASRRDGTYEQYF. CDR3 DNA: TGTGCCAGCAGGAGGGACGGAACCTACGAGCAGTACTTC.

CDR3 DNA sequence: TGTGCCAGCAGCCTCGCCCAGGGACTAGCTAACGAGCAGTACTTC. It codes for CASSLAQGLANEQYF. The rearrangement joins TRBV7-8 to TRBJ2-7, with TRBD2 identical over 9 bases. Germline assignment: CDR1 SGHVS and CDR2 FQNEAQ. V shed 5 bases, J shed 5 bases, and the junction held 10 bases outside the gene matches. This CDR3 comprises 15 residues.

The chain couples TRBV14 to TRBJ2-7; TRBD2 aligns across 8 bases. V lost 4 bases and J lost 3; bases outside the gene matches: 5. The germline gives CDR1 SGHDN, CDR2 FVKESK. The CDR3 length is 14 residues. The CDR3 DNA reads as TGTGCCAGCAGCCGAGCGGGAGTATACTACGAGCAGTACTTC. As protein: CASSRAGVYYEQYF.

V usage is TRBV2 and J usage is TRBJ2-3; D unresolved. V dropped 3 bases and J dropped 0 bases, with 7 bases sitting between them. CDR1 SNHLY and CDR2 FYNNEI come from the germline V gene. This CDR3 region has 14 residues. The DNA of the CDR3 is TGTGCCAGCAGTGAGACGCTTAGCACAGATACGCAGTATTTT. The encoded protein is CASSETLSTDTQYF.

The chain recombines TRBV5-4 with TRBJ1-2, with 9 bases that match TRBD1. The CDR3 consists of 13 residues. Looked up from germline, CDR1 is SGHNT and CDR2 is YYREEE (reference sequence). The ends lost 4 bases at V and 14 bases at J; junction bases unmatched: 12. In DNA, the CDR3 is TGTGCCAGCAGCCCCGCCGGGACAGGGTTCGGAACCTTC. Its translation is CASSPAGTGFGTF. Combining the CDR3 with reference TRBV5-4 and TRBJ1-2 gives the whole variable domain ETGVTQSPTHLIKTRGQQVTLRCSSQSGHNTVSWYQQALGQGPQFIFQYYREEENGRGNFPPRFSGLQFPNYSSELNVNALELDDSALYLCASSPAGTGFGTFGSGTRLTVV.

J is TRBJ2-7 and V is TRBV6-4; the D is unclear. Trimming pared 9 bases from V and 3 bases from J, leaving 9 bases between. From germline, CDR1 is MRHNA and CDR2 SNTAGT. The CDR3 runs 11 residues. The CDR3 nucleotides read TGTGCCAGTATAGACGACTACGAGCAGTACTTC. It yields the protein CASIDDYEQYF.